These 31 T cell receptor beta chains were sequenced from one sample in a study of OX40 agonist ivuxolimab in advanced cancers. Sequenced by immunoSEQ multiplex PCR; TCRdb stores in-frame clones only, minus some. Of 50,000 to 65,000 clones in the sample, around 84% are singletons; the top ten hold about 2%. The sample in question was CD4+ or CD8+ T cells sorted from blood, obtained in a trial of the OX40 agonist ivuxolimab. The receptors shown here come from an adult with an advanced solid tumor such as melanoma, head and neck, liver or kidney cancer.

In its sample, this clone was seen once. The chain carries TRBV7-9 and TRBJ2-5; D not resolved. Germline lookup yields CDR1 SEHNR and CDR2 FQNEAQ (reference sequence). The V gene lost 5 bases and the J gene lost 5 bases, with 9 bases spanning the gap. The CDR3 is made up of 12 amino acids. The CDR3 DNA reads TGTGCCAGCAGCAAGGTGGGGGAGACCCAGTACTTC. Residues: CASSKVGETQYF. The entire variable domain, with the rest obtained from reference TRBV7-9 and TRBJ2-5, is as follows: DTGVSQNPRHKITKRGQNVTFRCDPISEHNRLYWYRQTLGQGPEFLTYFQNEAQLEKSRLLSDRFSAERPKGSFSTLEIQRTEQGDSAMYLCASSKVGETQYFGPGTRLLVL.

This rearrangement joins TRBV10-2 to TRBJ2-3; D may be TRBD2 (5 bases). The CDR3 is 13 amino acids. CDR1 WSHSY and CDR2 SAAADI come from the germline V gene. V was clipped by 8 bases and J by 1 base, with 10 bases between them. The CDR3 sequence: CASVNGGTDTQYF. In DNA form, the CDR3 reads TGCGCCAGCGTGAACGGGGGCACAGATACGCAGTATTTT.

In DNA, the CDR3 is TGTGCCAGCAGCTTACGTCCAGGAAACAGATCCTATAATTCACCCCTCCACTTT. It translates to CASSLRPGNRSYNSPLHF. The V call is TRBV7-9, the J call TRBJ1-6; no firm D call. The germline CDR1 and CDR2 sequences are SEHNR and FQNEAQ (reference sequence). The CDR3 spans 18 residues. The germline V and J ends were trimmed by 2 bases and 1 base, with 15 bases remaining between them.

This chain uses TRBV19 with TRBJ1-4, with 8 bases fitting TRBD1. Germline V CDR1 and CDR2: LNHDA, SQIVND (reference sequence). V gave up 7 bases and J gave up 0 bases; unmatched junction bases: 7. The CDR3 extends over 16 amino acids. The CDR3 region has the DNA TGTGCCAGTACCTCCCAGGGGGCCGCAACTAATGAAAAACTGTTTTTT. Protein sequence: CASTSQGAATNEKLFF. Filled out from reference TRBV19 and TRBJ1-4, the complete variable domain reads DGGITQSPKYLFRKEGQNVTLSCEQNLNHDAMYWYRQDPGQGLRLIYYSQIVNDFQKGDIAEGYSVSREKKESFPLTVTSAQKNPTAFYLCASTSQGAATNEKLFFGSGTQLSVL.

The CDR3 region has the DNA TGTGCCAGCAGCCCTACAGGGGGCAATTCACCCCTCCACTTT. It specifies CASSPTGGNSPLHF. V is TRBV4-2 and J is TRBJ1-6, with TRBD1 matching over 9 bases. Trimming at V came to 4 bases and at J to 7 bases, leaving 2 bases not matched to a gene. The CDR3 is 14 amino acids. Germline loops: CDR1 LGHNA, CDR2 YNFKEQ.

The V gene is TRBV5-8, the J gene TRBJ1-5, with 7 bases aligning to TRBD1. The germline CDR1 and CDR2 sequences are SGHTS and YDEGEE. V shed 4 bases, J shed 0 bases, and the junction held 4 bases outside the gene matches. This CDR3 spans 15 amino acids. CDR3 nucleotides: TGTGCCAGCAGCGGAGGACAGGTTAGCAATCAGCCCCAGCATTTT. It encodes CASSGGQVSNQPQHF.

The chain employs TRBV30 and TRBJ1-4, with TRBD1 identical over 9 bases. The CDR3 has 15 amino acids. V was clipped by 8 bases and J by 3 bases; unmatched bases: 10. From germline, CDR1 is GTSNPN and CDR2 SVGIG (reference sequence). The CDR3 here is CARRNGQGPNEKLFF. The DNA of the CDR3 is TGTGCCCGGCGGAATGGACAGGGGCCTAATGAAAAACTGTTTTTT.

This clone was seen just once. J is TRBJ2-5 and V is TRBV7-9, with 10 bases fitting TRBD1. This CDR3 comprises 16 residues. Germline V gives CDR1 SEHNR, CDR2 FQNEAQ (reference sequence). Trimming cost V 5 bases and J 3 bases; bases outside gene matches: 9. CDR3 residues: CASSPQSGTGEETQYF. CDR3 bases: TGTGCCAGCAGCCCACAATCCGGGACAGGGGAAGAGACCCAGTACTTC.

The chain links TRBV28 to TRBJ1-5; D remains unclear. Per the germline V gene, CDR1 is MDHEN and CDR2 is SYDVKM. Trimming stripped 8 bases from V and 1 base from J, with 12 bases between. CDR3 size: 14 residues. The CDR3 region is CASADGLSNQPQHF. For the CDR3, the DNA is TGTGCCAGCGCGGACGGATTGAGCAATCAGCCCCAGCATTTT.

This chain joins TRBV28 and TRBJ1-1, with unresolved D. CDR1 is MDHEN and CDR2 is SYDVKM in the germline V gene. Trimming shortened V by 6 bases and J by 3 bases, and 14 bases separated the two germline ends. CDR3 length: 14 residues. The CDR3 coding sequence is TGTGCCAGCAGGCCCCTAAATGGGGACACTGAAGCTTTCTTT. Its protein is CASRPLNGDTEAFF.

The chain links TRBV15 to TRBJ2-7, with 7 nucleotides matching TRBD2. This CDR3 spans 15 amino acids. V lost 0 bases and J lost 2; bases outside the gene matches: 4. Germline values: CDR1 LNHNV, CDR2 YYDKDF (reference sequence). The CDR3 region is CATSRDLTSAYEQYF. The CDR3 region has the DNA TGTGCCACCAGCAGAGATCTCACTAGCGCCTACGAGCAGTACTTC.

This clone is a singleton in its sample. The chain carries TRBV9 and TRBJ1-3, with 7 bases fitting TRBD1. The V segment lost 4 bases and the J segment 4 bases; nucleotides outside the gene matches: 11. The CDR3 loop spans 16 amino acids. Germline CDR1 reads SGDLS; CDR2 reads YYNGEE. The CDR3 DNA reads TGTGCCAGCAGCACCCAGACAGGGAAGGGAGGAAACACCATATATTTT. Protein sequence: CASSTQTGKGGNTIYF.

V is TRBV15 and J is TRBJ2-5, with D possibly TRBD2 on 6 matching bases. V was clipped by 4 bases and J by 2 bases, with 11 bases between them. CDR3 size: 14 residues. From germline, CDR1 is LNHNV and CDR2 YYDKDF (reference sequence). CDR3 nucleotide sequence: TGTGCCACCAGCACCAAGGACTATCAAGAGACCCAGTACTTC. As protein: CATSTKDYQETQYF.

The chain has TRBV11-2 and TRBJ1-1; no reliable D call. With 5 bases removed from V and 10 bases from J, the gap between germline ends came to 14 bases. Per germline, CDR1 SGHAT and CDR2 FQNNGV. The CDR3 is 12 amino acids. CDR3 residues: CASSPDSGRAFF. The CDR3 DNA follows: TGTGCCAGCAGCCCCGACTCGGGCCGAGCTTTCTTT.

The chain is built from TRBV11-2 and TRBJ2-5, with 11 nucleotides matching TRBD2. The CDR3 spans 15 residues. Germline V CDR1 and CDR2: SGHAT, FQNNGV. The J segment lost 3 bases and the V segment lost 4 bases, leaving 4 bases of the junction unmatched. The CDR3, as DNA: TGTGCCAGCAGCTCTAGCGGGGGGTATAAAGAGACCCAGTACTTC. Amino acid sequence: CASSSSGGYKETQYF.

CDR3 DNA: TGTGCCAGCAGCCCCGGGGTTAGCCTCGCCGGGGAGCTGTTTTTT. Its protein is CASSPGVSLAGELFF. V gene TRBV7-2 combines with J gene TRBJ2-2; a weak D match, TRBD2 (5 bases). CDR3 length equals 15 residues. CDR1 SGHTA and CDR2 FQGNSA come from the germline V gene. Trimming took off 5 bases at V and 6 bases at J, with 16 bases between the two ends.

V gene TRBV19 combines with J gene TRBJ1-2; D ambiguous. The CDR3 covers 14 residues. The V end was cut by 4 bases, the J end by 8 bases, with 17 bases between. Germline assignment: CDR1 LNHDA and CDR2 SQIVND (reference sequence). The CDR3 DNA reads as TGTGCCAGTAGTAGACCGGGAACCGATATGGGCTACACCTTC. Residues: CASSRPGTDMGYTF.

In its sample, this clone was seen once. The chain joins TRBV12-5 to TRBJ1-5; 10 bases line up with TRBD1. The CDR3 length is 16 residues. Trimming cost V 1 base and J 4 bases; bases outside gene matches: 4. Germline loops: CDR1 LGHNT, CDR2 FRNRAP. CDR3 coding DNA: TGTGCTAGTGGTTTGGGGGGACAGGGGCAAAATCAGCCCCAGCATTTT. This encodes CASGLGGQGQNQPQHF.

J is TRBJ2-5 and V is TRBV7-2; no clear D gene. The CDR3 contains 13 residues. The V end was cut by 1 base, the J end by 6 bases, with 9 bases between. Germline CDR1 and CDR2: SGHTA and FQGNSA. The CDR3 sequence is CASSLGIMKTQYF. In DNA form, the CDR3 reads TGTGCCAGCAGCTTAGGAATTATGAAGACCCAGTACTTC.

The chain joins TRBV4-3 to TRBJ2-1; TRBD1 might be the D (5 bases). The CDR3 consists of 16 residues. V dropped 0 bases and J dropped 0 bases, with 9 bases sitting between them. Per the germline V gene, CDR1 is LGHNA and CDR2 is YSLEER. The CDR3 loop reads CASSQENRYSYNEQFF. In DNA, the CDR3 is TGCGCCAGCAGCCAAGAGAACAGGTACTCCTACAATGAGCAGTTCTTC.

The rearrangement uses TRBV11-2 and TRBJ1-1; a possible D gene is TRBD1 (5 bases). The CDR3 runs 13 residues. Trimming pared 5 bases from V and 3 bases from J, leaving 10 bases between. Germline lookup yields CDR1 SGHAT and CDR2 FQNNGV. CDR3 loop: CASSPQGDTEAFF. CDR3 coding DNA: TGTGCCAGCAGCCCGCAAGGGGACACTGAAGCTTTCTTT.

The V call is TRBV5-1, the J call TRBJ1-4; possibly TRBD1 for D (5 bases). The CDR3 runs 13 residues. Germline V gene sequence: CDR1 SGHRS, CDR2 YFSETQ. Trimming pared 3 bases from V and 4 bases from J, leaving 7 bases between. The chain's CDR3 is CASSSTDNEKLFF. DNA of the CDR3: TGCGCCAGCAGCTCGACAGATAATGAAAAACTGTTTTTT.

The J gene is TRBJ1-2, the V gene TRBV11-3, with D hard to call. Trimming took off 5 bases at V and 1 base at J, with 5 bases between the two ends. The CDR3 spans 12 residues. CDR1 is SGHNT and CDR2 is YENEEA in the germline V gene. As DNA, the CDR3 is TGTGCCAGCAGCCGAGATAACTATGGCTACACCTTC. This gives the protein CASSRDNYGYTF.

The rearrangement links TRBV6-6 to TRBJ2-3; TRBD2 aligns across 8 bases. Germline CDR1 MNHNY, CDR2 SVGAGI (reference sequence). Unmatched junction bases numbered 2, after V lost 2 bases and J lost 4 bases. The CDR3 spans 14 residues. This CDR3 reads CASSYAGGADTQYF. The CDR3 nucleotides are TGTGCCAGCAGTTACGCGGGGGGCGCAGATACGCAGTATTTT.

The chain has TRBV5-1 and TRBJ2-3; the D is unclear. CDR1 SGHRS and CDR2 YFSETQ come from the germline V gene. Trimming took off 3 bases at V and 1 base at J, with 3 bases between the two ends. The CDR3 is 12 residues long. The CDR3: CASSSGTDTQYF. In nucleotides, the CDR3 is TGCGCCAGCAGCTCAGGCACAGATACGCAGTATTTT.

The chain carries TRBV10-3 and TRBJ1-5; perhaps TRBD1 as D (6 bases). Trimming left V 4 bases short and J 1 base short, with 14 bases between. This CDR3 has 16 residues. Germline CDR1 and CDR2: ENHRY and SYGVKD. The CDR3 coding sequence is TGTGCCATCAGTGCCTCGGGCAGGGGAAGCAATCAGCCCCAGCATTTT. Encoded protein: CAISASGRGSNQPQHF.

CDR3 sequence: CASSTSSGGRWDTQYF. The CDR3 DNA follows: TGTGCCAGCAGTACCTCTAGCGGGGGGCGATGGGATACGCAGTATTTT. The V gene is TRBV7-3, the J gene TRBJ2-3; TRBD2 matches at 11 bases. Germline CDR1 is SGHTA and CDR2 is FQGTGA. The CDR3 is 16 amino acids. The V and J ends lost 6 bases and 6 bases, in that order; junction bases with no gene match: 11.

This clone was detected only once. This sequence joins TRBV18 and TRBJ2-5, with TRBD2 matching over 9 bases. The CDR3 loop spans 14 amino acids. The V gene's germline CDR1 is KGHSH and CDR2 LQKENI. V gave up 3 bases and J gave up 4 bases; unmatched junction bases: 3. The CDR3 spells CASSPAGGSETQYF. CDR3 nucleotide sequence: TGTGCCAGCTCACCCGCGGGGGGGTCAGAGACCCAGTACTTC.

CDR3 in amino acids: CASSQDGRRETQYF. The CDR3 DNA reads as TGCGCCAGCAGCCAAGATGGTCGGAGGGAGACCCAGTACTTC. The J gene is TRBJ2-5, the V gene TRBV4-1, with D possibly matching TRBD2 (5 bases). CDR1 is MGHRA, CDR2 YSYEKL, per germline. V lost 0 bases to trimming and J lost 5 bases, with 10 bases between them. The CDR3 is 14 residues long.

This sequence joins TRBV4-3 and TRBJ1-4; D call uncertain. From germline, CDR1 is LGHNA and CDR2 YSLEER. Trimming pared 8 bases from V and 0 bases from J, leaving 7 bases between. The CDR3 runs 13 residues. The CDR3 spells CASGPATNEKLFF. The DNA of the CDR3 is TGCGCCAGCGGCCCCGCAACTAATGAAAAACTGTTTTTT.

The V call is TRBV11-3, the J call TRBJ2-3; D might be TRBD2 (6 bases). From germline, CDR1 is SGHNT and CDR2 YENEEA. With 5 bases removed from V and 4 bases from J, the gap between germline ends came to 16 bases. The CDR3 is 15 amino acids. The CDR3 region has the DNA TGTGCCAGCAGCACAAGGGACGGGAGCCCAGATACGCAGTATTTT. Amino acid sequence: CASSTRDGSPDTQYF.